These T cell receptor beta chains were read from a single sample in a study of cytotoxic CD8 clonotypes in ibrutinib-treated CLL. TCRdb's copy holds only in-frame clones and misses some; the assay was immunoSEQ multiplex PCR. The sample records some 300,000 clones, just under 80% being singletons. Sequenced material: PBMCs, taken before ibrutinib treatment. These receptor sequences come from a human donor with chronic lymphocytic leukemia. CDR3s include the opening cysteine and the closing phenylalanine or tryptophan. The order of the fields is D gene, V gene, clone size, CDR3 length, J gene, CDR3 DNA, CDR3 protein. The D gene is left open where the match is weak. Part of the rows lack a size; the others show once, few, many or a class for expanded clones.

TRBD1,TRBV28,few,15,TRBJ1-5,TGTGCCAGCCTAACGGGACAGGGCAACAATCAGCCCCAGCATTTT,CASLTGQGNNQPQHF
TRBD2,TRBV30,few,14,TRBJ2-1,TGTGCCTGGAGTGTAACTAGCGGGTACAATGAGCAGTTCTTC,CAWSVTSGYNEQFF
NA,TRBV15,NA,17,TRBJ2-1,TGTGCCACCAGCGTAGCCTCGTGGGGGAGATGGGGAAATGAGCAGTTCTTC,CATSVASWGRWGNEQFF
TRBD2,TRBV5-1,NA,16,TRBJ2-1,TGCGCCAGCAGCGACGGGACTTTCCGGGGGGTGGATGAGCAGTTCTTC,CASSDGTFRGVDEQFF
NA,TRBV11-2,few,13,TRBJ2-5,TGTGCCAGCAGGCCGGGTCCGGGGGAGACCCAGTACTTC,CASRPGPGETQYF
TRBD1,TRBV27,NA,13,TRBJ1-2,TGTGCCAGCAGGTTTGGACAGGGCTTTGGCTACACCTTC,CASRFGQGFGYTF
TRBD2,TRBV30,NA,14,TRBJ2-7,TGTGCCTGGAGTGCTACGGGAGGGCCCTACGAGCAGTACTTC,CAWSATGGPYEQYF
NA,TRBV18,NA,15,TRBJ2-7,TGTGCCAGCTCACCACCGGGACTTCTGAAGTTGGAGCAGTACTTC,CASSPPGLLKLEQYF
NA,TRBV5-1,NA,13,TRBJ2-3,TGCGCCAGCAGCCAGAGTATCACAGATACGCAGTATTTT,CASSQSITDTQYF
NA,TRBV28,NA,13,TRBJ1-2,TGTGCCAGCAGTGCAACAGGGAGGGGTGGCTACACCTTC,CASSATGRGGYTF
TRBD2,TRBV5-1,few,15,TRBJ2-2,TGCGCCAGCAGCTTGGCTCAGGGAGGGATCGGGGAGCTGTTTTTT,CASSLAQGGIGELFF
NA,TRBV28,NA,15,TRBJ1-3,TGTGCCAGCAGCAGCACACGCTTCTCTGGAAACACCATATATTTT,CASSSTRFSGNTIYF
TRBD2,TRBV5-1,NA,16,TRBJ2-7,TGCGCCAGCAGCCCAGGACTAGCGGGAGAACTCTACGAGCAGTACTTC,CASSPGLAGELYEQYF
NA,TRBV7-2,NA,12,TRBJ2-7,TGTGCCAGCAGCTCGGGTCCCTACGAGCAGTACTTC,CASSSGPYEQYF
NA,TRBV5-4,NA,17,TRBJ2-2,TGTGCCAGCAGCTTGGACCCGGGACGGTCCAGAACCGGGGAGCTGTTTTTT,CASSLDPGRSRTGELFF
TRBD1,TRBV7-9,NA,15,TRBJ2-1,TGTGCCAGCAGCCTGACCGGGACAGGGATTAATGAGCAGTTCTTC,CASSLTGTGINEQFF
TRBD2,TRBV30,NA,14,TRBJ2-3,TGTGCCTGGAGTTGGGGGAGGGCCGAAGATACGCAGTATTTT,CAWSWGRAEDTQYF